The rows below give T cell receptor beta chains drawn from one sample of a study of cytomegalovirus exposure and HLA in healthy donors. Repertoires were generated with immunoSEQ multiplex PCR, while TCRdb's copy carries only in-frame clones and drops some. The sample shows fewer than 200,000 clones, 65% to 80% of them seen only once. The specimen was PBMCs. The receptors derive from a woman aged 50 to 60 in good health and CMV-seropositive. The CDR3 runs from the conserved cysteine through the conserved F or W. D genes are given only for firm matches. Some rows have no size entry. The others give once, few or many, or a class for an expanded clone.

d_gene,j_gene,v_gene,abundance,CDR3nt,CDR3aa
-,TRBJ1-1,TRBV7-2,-,TGTGCCAGCAGCGGGAGGAGCGGTGCAGGTCGGAACACTGAAGCTTTCTTT,CASSGRSGAGRNTEAFF
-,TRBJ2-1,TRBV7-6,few,TGTGCCAGCAGCTTTGAGGGCAGCTTAAACTCCTACAATGAGCAGTTCTTC,CASSFEGSLNSYNEQFF
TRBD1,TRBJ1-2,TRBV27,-,TGTGCCAGCAGTTCCCGGACAGGAGCGATTAACTATGGCTACACCTTC,CASSSRTGAINYGYTF
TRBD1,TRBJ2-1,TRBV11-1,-,TGTGCCACCTCCTTTAGGGCAGGGGGCGATGAGCAGTTCTTC,CATSFRAGGDEQFF
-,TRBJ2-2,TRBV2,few,TGTGCCAGCAGTGGAGGAGGGGGACAGTTGGCCGGGGAGCTGTTTTTT,CASSGGGGQLAGELFF
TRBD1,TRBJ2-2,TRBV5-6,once,TGTGCCAGCAGCCGGACAGGGCGCACCGGGGAGCTGTTTTTT,CASSRTGRTGELFF
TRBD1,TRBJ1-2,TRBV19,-,TGTGCCAGTAGTTCGGCGGGACAGGGGGTTGTGGGCTACACCTTC,CASSSAGQGVVGYTF
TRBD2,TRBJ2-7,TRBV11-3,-,TGTGCCAGCAGCCGGAATGGGGCGGGGGGCTACGAGCAGTACTTC,CASSRNGAGGYEQYF
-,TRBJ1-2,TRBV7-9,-,TGTGCCAGCAGCTTGGGGCAGGGGAGCGGCTACACCTTC,CASSLGQGSGYTF
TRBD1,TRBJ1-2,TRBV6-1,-,TGTGCCAGCAGGAGGGACAGGGGGGATGGCTACACCTTC,CASRRDRGDGYTF
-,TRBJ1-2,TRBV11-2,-,TGTGCCAGCAGCTCCCAGGGGTACTATGGCTACACCTTC,CASSSQGYYGYTF
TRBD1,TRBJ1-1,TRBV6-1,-,TGTGCCAGTACCGGGACAGGAGACATGAACACTGAAGCTTTCTTT,CASTGTGDMNTEAFF
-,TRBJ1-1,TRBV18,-,TGTGCCAGCTCACCACCGGGTGAGGATCCAGGAGGCACTGAAGCTTTCTTT,CASSPPGEDPGGTEAFF
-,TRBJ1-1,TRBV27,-,TGTGCCAGCAGTTTAAGGTCAGGGAACACTGAAGCTTTCTTT,CASSLRSGNTEAFF
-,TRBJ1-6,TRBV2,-,TGTGCCAGCAGTGGAGTACAGGAATCACCGGGTTCACCCCTCCACTTT,CASSGVQESPGSPLHF
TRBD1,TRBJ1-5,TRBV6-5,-,TGTGCCAGCTCCCGACGACAGGGGAGCCAGCCCCAGCATTTT,CASSRRQGSQPQHF
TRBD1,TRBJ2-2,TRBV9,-,TGTGCCAGCAGTCCGGGACAGGGAAGCGGGGAGCTGTTTTTT,CASSPGQGSGELFF
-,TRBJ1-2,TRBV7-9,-,TGTGCCAGCAGCCTCCTGTCAGGGTTTGGCTACACCTTC,CASSLLSGFGYTF
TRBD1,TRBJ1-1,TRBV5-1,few,TGCGCCAGCAGTTCCACAGGGGACACTGAAGCTTTCTTT,CASSSTGDTEAFF
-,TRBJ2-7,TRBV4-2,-,TGTGCCAGCAGCCAAGATCGGACTAACTCCTACGAGCAGTACTTC,CASSQDRTNSYEQYF
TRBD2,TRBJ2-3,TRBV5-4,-,TGTGCCAGCAGCCCCCCCCTGGCGGGGGGGGTGGACGAAGATACGCAGTATTTT,CASSPPLAGGVDEDTQYF
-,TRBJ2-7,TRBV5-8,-,TGTGCCAGCAGACTGACAGCTTCCTACGAGCAGTACTTC,CASRLTASYEQYF
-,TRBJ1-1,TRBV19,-,TGTGCCAGTAGTATAGTGGCGGGGGGGGAAGCTTTCTTT,CASSIVAGGEAFF
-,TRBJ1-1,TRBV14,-,TGTGCCAGCAGCCATTCAACAGGCTTGAACACTGAAGCTTTCTTT,CASSHSTGLNTEAFF
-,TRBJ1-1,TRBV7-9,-,TGTGCCAGCAGCTTCCGGGATTCTGAAGCTTTCTTT,CASSFRDSEAFF
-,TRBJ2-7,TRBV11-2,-,TGTGCCAGCAGCCTTTCCCGGGATTACTCCTACGAGCAGTACTTC,CASSLSRDYSYEQYF
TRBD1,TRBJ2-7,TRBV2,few,TGTGCCAGATCGGGACAGGGGGCGTTGGAGCAGTACTTC,CARSGQGALEQYF
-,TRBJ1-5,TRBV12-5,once,TGTGCTAGCGCGGGATTTAGCAATCAGCCCCAGCATTTT,CASAGFSNQPQHF
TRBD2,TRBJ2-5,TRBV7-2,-,TGTGCCAGCAGCCGTAGCGGGGGGAGGGAGACCCAGTACTTC,CASSRSGGRETQYF
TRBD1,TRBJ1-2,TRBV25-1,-,TGTGCCAGCACAGCGACAGGGGTGTGCGGCTACACCTTC,CASTATGVCGYTF
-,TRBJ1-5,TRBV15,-,TGTGCCACCAGCGGAAAAGGTGCTGAGGTCCTGGGGCCCCAGCATTTT,CATSGKGAEVLGPQHF
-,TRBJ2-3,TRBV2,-,TGTGCCAGCAGTGACGCTAGCGTGGGTGATACGCAGTATTTT,CASSDASVGDTQYF
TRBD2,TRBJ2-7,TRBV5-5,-,TGTGCCAGCAGCTTGGCCGGGGGGACCTACGAGCAGTACTTC,CASSLAGGTYEQYF
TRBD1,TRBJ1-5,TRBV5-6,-,TGTGCCAGTAGCAACCGGGACAGAGACAATCAGCCCCAGCATTTT,CASSNRDRDNQPQHF
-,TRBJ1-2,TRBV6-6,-,TGTGCCAGCAGTTACTCTGACGGGGGAAACTATGGCTACCCCTTC,CASSYSDGGNYGYPF
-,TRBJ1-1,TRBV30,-,TGTGCCTGGAGTCCCCACGGGGGTACTGAAGCTTTCTTT,CAWSPHGGTEAFF
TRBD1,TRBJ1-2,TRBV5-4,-,TGTGCCAGCAGCTTGGACAGGGGGCGTGGCTACACCTTC,CASSLDRGRGYTF
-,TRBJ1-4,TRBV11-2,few,TGTGCCAGCAGCTTAGCCCTCGGGTGGGCTAATGAAAAACTGTTTTTT,CASSLALGWANEKLFF
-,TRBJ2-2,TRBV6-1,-,TGTGCCAGCAGTGAAGTGCGACTCCGCACCGGGGAGCTGTTTTTT,CASSEVRLRTGELFF
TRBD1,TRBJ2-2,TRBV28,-,TGTGCCAGCAGTACAACCCCCGGGACAGCCTTCAACACCGGGGAGCTGTTTTTT,CASSTTPGTAFNTGELFF
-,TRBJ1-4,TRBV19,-,TGTGCCAGTAGGCCGGGACTGAGATATGAAAAACTGTTTTTT,CASRPGLRYEKLFF
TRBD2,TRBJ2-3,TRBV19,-,TGTGCCAGTAGTATATTCTCTAGCGGGGGCACAGATACGCAGTATTTT,CASSIFSSGGTDTQYF
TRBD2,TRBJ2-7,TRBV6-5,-,TGTGCCAGCAGTTTGACTAGCGGTTCACGCGAGCAGTACTTC,CASSLTSGSREQYF
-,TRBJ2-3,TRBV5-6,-,TGTGCCAGCAGCTTGAGGGGAGATACGCAGTATTTT,CASSLRGDTQYF
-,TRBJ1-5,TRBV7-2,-,TGTGCCAGCAGCCCCCGAGTGACACCGTATAGCAATCAGCCCCAGCATTTT,CASSPRVTPYSNQPQHF
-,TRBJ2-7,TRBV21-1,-,TGTGCCAGCAGCAAATCACGGGTGGGGAGGGAGCAGTACTTC,CASSKSRVGREQYF
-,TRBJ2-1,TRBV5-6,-,TGTGCCAGCAGCTTGGGGAGAGGGAGTAGAAGCTCCTACAATGAGCAGTTCTTC,CASSLGRGSRSSYNEQFF
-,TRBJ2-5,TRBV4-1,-,TGCGCCAGCAGCCCGCAGGAGGCGAGAGAGACCCAGTACTTC,CASSPQEARETQYF
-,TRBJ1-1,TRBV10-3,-,TGTGCCATCAGCCGGACAGTTGGGGTGAACACTGAAGCTTTCTTT,CAISRTVGVNTEAFF
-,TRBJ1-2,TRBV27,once,TGTGCCAGCACCCCGCCAGGGTCTCATAGAGATGGCTACACCTTC,CASTPPGSHRDGYTF
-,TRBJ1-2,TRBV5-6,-,TGTGCCAGCAGCTTGGCAGGGGTTGCCTACACCTTC,CASSLAGVAYTF